This TCR beta chain was sequenced during a study of T cells in Graves' hyperthyroidism and ophthalmopathy. Template material for amplifying TCR beta CDR3 regions consisted of RNA transcripts. First-round RT-PCR targeting the TCR CDR3 was performed with the HTBI primer set. MiXCR, run by TCRdb on the multiplex PCR reads, gives a single entry per CDR3 protein. Among over 200,000 distinct CDR3 sequences, more than 12% were seen once, and the ten largest hold 13%. The CDR3 sequence is 17 residues long. J lost 4 bases, V lost 6 bases, and 10 bases had no gene match. The germline gives CDR1 SNHLY, CDR2 FYNNEI. Findings of the study overall: Within blood appeared most thyroid clonotypes that had expanded above 0.001. With a median lead of 6.5 months before onset, the model predicted ophthalmopathy.

With respect to this clonotype: Its cognate antigen is unknown.

The TCR originated in a middle-aged woman with Graves' hyperthyroidism that later progressed to Graves' ophthalmopathy. V gene TRBV2 combines with J gene TRBJ2-5, with 14 bases fitting TRBD2. Sample: blood. CDR3 in DNA: TGTGCCAGCAGACCCGGACTAGCGGGAGGCCGGGGAGAGACCCAGTACTTC. As protein: CASRPGLAGGRGETQYF.